This TCR beta chain was identified in a study of blood T cell repertoires in COVID-19. Using immunoSEQ multiplex PCR, the repertoire was profiled, and TCRdb retains in-frame clones only, with some absent. The sample shows approximately 110,000 clones, just under 90% of them seen only once. The germline V gene encodes CDR1 SGHTA and CDR2 FQGTGA. V lost 4 bases and J 6 bases, leaving 13 bases between the germline ends. The CDR3 length is 14 residues. V gene TRBV7-3 combines with J gene TRBJ2-1, with D tentatively TRBD2 (6 bases). Sequencing was carried out using peripheral blood. This sequence originates from a human donor in a cohort sampled during active COVID-19. CDR3 DNA sequence: TGTGCCAGCAGCTCTAGCGCCAGTCCCAATGAGCAGTTCTTC. Its translation: CASSSSASPNEQFF.